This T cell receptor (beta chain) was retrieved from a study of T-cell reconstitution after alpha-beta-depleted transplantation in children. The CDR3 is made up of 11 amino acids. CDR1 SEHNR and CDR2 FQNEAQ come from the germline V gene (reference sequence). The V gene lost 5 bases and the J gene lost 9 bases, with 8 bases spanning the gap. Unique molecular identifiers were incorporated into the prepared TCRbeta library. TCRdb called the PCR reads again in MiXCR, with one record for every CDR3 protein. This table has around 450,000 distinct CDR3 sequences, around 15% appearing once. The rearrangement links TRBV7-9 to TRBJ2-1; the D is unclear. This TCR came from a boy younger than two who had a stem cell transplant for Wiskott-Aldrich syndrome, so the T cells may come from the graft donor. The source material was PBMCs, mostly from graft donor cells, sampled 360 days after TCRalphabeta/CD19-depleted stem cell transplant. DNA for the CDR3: TGTGCCAGCAGCACTGCAAGTGAGCAGTTCTTC. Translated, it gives CASSTASEQFF. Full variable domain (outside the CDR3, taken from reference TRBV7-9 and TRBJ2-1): DTGVSQNPRHKITKRGQNVTFRCDPISEHNRLYWYRQTLGQGPEFLTYFQNEAQLEKSRLLSDRFSAERPKGSFSTLEIQRTEQGDSAMYLCASSTASEQFFGPGTRLTVL.